This passage covers 9 T cell receptor beta chains from one sample sequenced in a study of blood T cell repertoires in COVID-19 (TCRdb year 2020). The library was made by the immunoSEQ multiplex PCR assay. What TCRdb holds here is the immuneACCESS table cut down to in-frame rearrangements. Part of the clones is not present; checked against another copy, under half of the missing clones reflect an unresolved V gene, and the others are unexplained. Here the sample has about 360,000 clones; approximately 91% occur a single time. Over 2% of the sample lies in the top ten. Source material: PBMCs or T cells enriched from blood (not recorded which). The receptor set was obtained from a woman aged 35 to 49 with acute COVID-19.

V gene TRBV28 combines with J gene TRBJ2-7; 8 bases are a match to TRBD1. J lost 6 bases, V lost 5 bases, and 6 bases had no gene match. The CDR3 covers 13 residues. In germline, CDR1 is MDHEN, CDR2 SYDVKM. CDR3 region: CASSGPGTGEQYF. The DNA of the CDR3 is TGTGCCAGCAGTGGTCCCGGGACAGGCGAGCAGTACTTC.

This rearrangement joins TRBV3-1 (or the pseudogene TRBV3-2) to TRBJ2-7; D remains unclear. Germline CDR1 and CDR2: LGHDT and YNNKEL (reference sequence). Trimming pared 5 bases from V and 3 bases from J, leaving 14 bases between. The CDR3 contains 14 residues. The CDR3, as DNA: TGTGCCAGCAGCTCGACATCGATAAGCTACGAGCAGTACTTC. Amino acid sequence: CASSSTSISYEQYF.

A few counts support this clone. The chain recombines TRBV5-5 with TRBJ2-1; TRBD1 matches at 7 bases. Germline-derived CDR1 and CDR2 are SGHKS and YYEKEE (reference sequence). The CDR3 spans 15 residues. V lost 0 bases and J lost 3; bases outside the gene matches: 3. The CDR3 DNA reads TGTGCCAGCAGCTTGGGACAGGGCGGCTACAATGAGCAGTTCTTC. Its translation: CASSLGQGGYNEQFF.

The CDR3 spells CASSPFLGSPLHF. CDR3 DNA sequence: TGTGCCAGCAGTCCCTTTCTAGGTTCACCCCTCCACTTT. The chain joins TRBV6-5 to TRBJ1-6, with D hard to call. The germline V gene has CDR1 MNHEY and CDR2 SVGAGI. This CDR3 comprises 13 residues. The V and J ends lost 5 bases and 9 bases respectively, with 11 bases between them.

The chain has TRBV6-5 and TRBJ1-2, with D perhaps matching TRBD1 (6 bases). CDR3 size: 12 residues. CDR1 is MNHEY, CDR2 SVGAGI, per germline. The ends were cut back, 10 bases at V and 10 bases at J, with 19 bases in the middle. For the CDR3, the DNA is TGTGCCACCCTCCAGGCTGGACAGACCTACACCTTC. It is translated as CATLQAGQTYTF.

V and J are TRBV5-4 and TRBJ2-7; 8 bases match TRBD1. The V gene's germline CDR1 is SGHNT and CDR2 YYREEE (reference sequence). The length of the CDR3 is 14 residues. After removal of 3 bases from V and 3 bases from J, the junction contained 5 bases not matched to a gene. DNA for the CDR3: TGTGCCAGCAGCTCACCAGGGGGCAACTACGAGCAGTACTTC. The encoded protein is CASSSPGGNYEQYF.

CDR3 in DNA: TGTGCCACCAGCAGAGGGTTTTCTTCCGCACAGGGGGCCAAAAAACTGTTTTTT. Amino acids: CATSRGFSSAQGAKKLFF. V usage is TRBV15 and J usage is TRBJ1-4, with 9 bases aligning to TRBD1. Germline CDR1 reads LNHNV; CDR2 reads YYDKDF (reference sequence). V gave up 1 base and J gave up 9 bases; unmatched junction bases: 15. The CDR3 covers 18 residues.

This chain joins TRBV3-1 (or the pseudogene TRBV3-2) and TRBJ1-3; 7 nucleotides align to TRBD1. This CDR3 spans 15 amino acids. Germline lookup yields CDR1 LGHDT and CDR2 YNNKEL (reference sequence). Trimming took 5 bases from V and 1 from J; bases not matched to a gene: 5. The CDR3 protein is CASSRGGYSGNTIYF. CDR3 nucleotides: TGTGCCAGCAGCAGAGGGGGCTATTCTGGAAACACCATATATTTT.

The chain carries TRBV30 and TRBJ2-1; tentative D call: TRBD1 (7 bases). CDR1 is GTSNPN, CDR2 SVGIG, per germline (reference sequence). The length of the CDR3 is 15 residues. V lost 8 bases to trimming and J lost 2 bases, with 19 bases between them. In DNA form, the CDR3 reads TGTGCCCTAAAAGGAGGGGGCCAGCCCTACAATGAGCAGTTCTTC. This sequence encodes CALKGGGQPYNEQFF.